This T cell receptor (beta chain) derives from a study of blood T cells in healthy people across ages (dated by TCRdb to the mid-2010s). Turning to the overall study: In model experiments, template switching captured roughly one uniquely barcoded TCR beta cDNA molecule for every two T cells. To track age-related changes in TCR beta repertoire diversity, the study relied on deep sequencing normalized with unique cDNA molecular identifiers. Four age groups were formed from the donors: young (average approximately 15 years), middle-aged (approximately 40), aged (around 68) and long-lived (around 82). To avoid experimental bias, donors of different ages were distributed randomly across sequencing lanes. For two donors (one aged 18 to 30 and one aged 80 or older), the study analyzed two additional independent replicas of 1 million unique cDNA reads from the same blood draw.

As to this clonotype: Its antigen is currently not known. No qualities accompany the bases; no much larger clone lies one base away.

Cut back by 7 bases and 0 bases, the V and J ends lie 14 bases apart. From the germline V gene, CDR1 is SGHRS and CDR2 is YFSETQ. The cysteine opens and the phenylalanine closes a CDR3 of 14 amino acids. Only CDR3 DNA is held: 42 bases, read in frame from base 1. Library generation was performed with 5' RACE. Sequenced using an Illumina HiSeq 2500. A second PCR of 7 to 11 cycles was performed with a sample-barcoded 5' primer and a J-beta primer mix. A template-switch 5' adaptor carrying 12 random nucleotides introduced a unique molecular identifier onto each TCR beta cDNA molecule. At least 2.5 million CDR3-containing paired-end reads were obtained from each sample. First-strand cDNA synthesis was performed from all RNA using the Mint cDNA synthesis kit, with priming by a TRBC-specific oligonucleotide. Following uracil-DNA glycosylase treatment, all cDNA underwent a first 18-cycle PCR with the universal primers M1SS and BC2_uni_R. The study's processing was this. For normalization, 1 million high-quality reads, each with a distinct molecular identifier, were randomly selected from each sample. Reads sharing molecular identifiers were discarded rather than binned into consensus sequences. CDR3 identification, clonotype clustering and error correction used MiTCR with a Q25 quality threshold and the strictest error-elimination algorithm. A nonparametric unseen species model using Euler transformation provided a lower-bound estimate of total TCR beta diversity. TCRdb's own reprocessing of the public reads used fastp at Q25 and MiXCR and kept productive beta chains. A single entry per CDR3 protein holds the most common genes and DNA from its merged rows. The V and J calls reflect TCRdb's pipeline rather than the authors' work. Here the sample has some 1.5 million distinct CDR3 sequences; approximately 28% occur a single time. Together, the top ten hold around 7.7% of the sample.

Overall study outcomes, separate from this receptor: Observed TCR beta diversity per million T cells fell roughly linearly with age, and a significant reduction was already apparent by age roughly 40. Because the CMV infection status of the donors was unknown, age-related changes in expanded clonotypes may potentially have been confounded. Compared with the aged group, the long-lived group had more naive CD4+ T cells, fewer expanded clones and increased TCR diversity, a pattern suggesting age selection. Because profiling used bulk unsorted PBMCs, naive and antigen-experienced compartments could not be compared conclusively. Observed TCR beta diversity correlated strongly with the percentage of naive T cells measured by flow cytometry. Estimates of total diversity from one million sequenced T cells were regarded as lower bounds and underestimates.

The roughly 37 donors, aged roughly 6 to 95 years, were systemically healthy Caucasian individuals from Russia. Each donor gave 9.5 to 10 milliliters of peripheral blood, drawn into EDTA-treated Vacutainer tubes. Ficoll-Paque density-gradient centrifugation was used to isolate PBMCs, with at least 6.5 million per sample. Trizol reagent was used to extract total RNA from PBMCs, with at least 5 micrograms per sample. For every donor, an aliquot of PBMCs went through flow cytometry to measure the percentages of naive CD45RAhigh/CD27high T cells. This receptor was identified in a woman younger than 45 in good health. The specimen was blood. Recombination joined TRBV5-1 with TRBJ2-7; the D gene is tentatively TRBD1 or TRBD2, each matching 5 bases. The DNA sequence reads TGCGCCAGCCATGATGGGGGAAGCTCCTACGAGCAGTACTTC. Its amino acids are CASHDGGSSYEQYF.